The entry that follows covers one TCR beta chain sequence. The antigen remains undetermined. The CDR3 spans 15 residues. Looked up from germline, CDR1 is SGHAT and CDR2 is FQNNGV. Trimming shortened V by 6 bases and J by 6 bases, and 20 bases separated the two germline ends. All of the isolated RNA was reverse transcribed, so expressed TCRB transcripts were sequenced. Here immunoSEQ multiplex PCR was the method, and the copy in TCRdb shows in-frame clones only, minus some. This table has approximately 150,000 clones, more than 9% appearing once. The data are from a study of beta chain features in type 1 diabetes. Study conclusions and caveats: Sequencing of cDNA might inflate the share of cells that strongly express TCR.

The receptor was derived from a man aged 18 to 30 in good health. V gene TRBV11-2 combines with J gene TRBJ1-2; D gene unclear. The sequencing input was naive CD4+ T cells from blood. CDR3 protein: CASSPLTREDNGYTF. The CDR3 DNA is TGTGCCAGCAGTCCTTTGACGAGGGAGGATAATGGCTACACCTTC.